A single sample is the source of the 30 T cell receptor beta chains below, sequenced in a study of blood T cell repertoires in COVID-19. Generated by immunoSEQ multiplex PCR, the TCRdb table keeps only in-frame clones and is missing some. Among around 120,000 clones listed, roughly 81% were seen once. Sequencing input: peripheral blood. The receptors here all came from a human donor in a cohort sampled during active COVID-19.

The V call is TRBV9, the J call TRBJ1-5, with a weak D call TRBD1 (6 bases). Trimming shortened V by 3 bases and J by 4 bases, and 14 bases separated the two germline ends. Germline V gene data show CDR1 as SGDLS and CDR2 as YYNGEE. The CDR3 sequence is 15 residues long. The CDR3 nucleotides are TGTGCCAGCAGCGCCCCGGGACACGCTAATCAGCCCCAGCATTTT. This sequence encodes CASSAPGHANQPQHF.

This clone was seen a few times. The rearrangement links TRBV5-4 to TRBJ2-2; D remains unclear. In germline, CDR1 is SGHNT, CDR2 YYREEE (reference sequence). The V and J ends lost 0 bases and 0 bases respectively, with 9 bases between them. The CDR3 runs to 16 residues. The CDR3: CASSLGRFANTGELFF. CDR3 coding DNA: TGTGCCAGCAGCTTGGGCAGGTTCGCGAACACCGGGGAGCTGTTTTTT.

The chain couples TRBV15 to TRBJ2-3, with D possibly being TRBD2 (7 bases). The CDR3 has 15 amino acids. V was pared by 3 bases and J by 4 bases, with 14 bases between. The germline V gene encodes CDR1 LNHNV and CDR2 YYDKDF (reference sequence). The CDR3 protein is CATSRAWGGADTQYF. CDR3 nucleotides: TGTGCCACCAGCAGGGCTTGGGGGGGCGCAGATACGCAGTATTTT.

The chain links TRBV14 to TRBJ2-2; 10 bases agree with TRBD1. CDR3 size: 15 residues. The trim removed 4 bases at V and 5 bases at J, leaving 4 bases unmatched. Per germline, CDR1 SGHDN and CDR2 FVKESK. CDR3 nucleotide sequence: TGTGCCAGCAGCCCACCGGGACAGGGGACCGGGGAGCTGTTTTTT. This codes for CASSPPGQGTGELFF.

The chain is built from TRBV18 and TRBJ2-5, with TRBD2 identical over 8 bases. The CDR3 extends over 13 amino acids. Looked up from germline, CDR1 is KGHSH and CDR2 is LQKENI. Trimming at V came to 4 bases and at J to 4 bases, leaving 2 bases not matched to a gene. Here the CDR3 DNA reads TGTGCCAGCTCACTTGGGACTAGAGAGACCCAGTACTTC. Encoded protein: CASSLGTRETQYF.

The table lists this clone with a few counts. CDR3 in amino acids: CASSADSYNEQFF. The CDR3 bases are TGTGCCAGCAGCGCCGACAGTTACAATGAGCAGTTCTTC. The chain uses TRBV2 and TRBJ2-1; TRBD1 might be the D (5 bases). CDR3 length: 13 residues. V lost 6 bases to trimming and J lost 4 bases, with 10 bases between them. Per germline, CDR1 SNHLY and CDR2 FYNNEI.

V gene TRBV7-9 combines with J gene TRBJ2-2; a possible D gene is TRBD2 (6 bases). Germline CDR1 reads SEHNR; CDR2 reads FQNEAQ (reference sequence). The V and J ends lost 0 bases and 13 bases respectively, with 12 bases between them. The length of the CDR3 is 13 residues. The CDR3 here is CASSLAAGRLLFF. Written as DNA, the CDR3 is TGTGCCAGCAGCTTAGCCGCGGGACGTTTGCTGTTTTTT. The full variable domain, rest sourced from reference TRBV7-9 and TRBJ2-2, is DTGVSQNPRHKITKRGQNVTFRCDPISEHNRLYWYRQTLGQGPEFLTYFQNEAQLEKSRLLSDRFSAERPKGSFSTLEIQRTEQGDSAMYLCASSLAAGRLLFFGEGSRLTVL.

The V and J genes are TRBV19 and TRBJ1-5; no clear D gene. The CDR3 contains 16 residues. CDR1 and CDR2 from the germline V gene are LNHDA and SQIVND (reference sequence). The V gene lost 3 bases and the J gene lost 0 bases, with 12 bases spanning the gap. Written as DNA, the CDR3 is TGTGCCAGTAGTATGCGCGAGATTATTAGCAATCAGCCCCAGCATTTT. Its translation is CASSMREIISNQPQHF. Complete variable domain (other parts from reference TRBV19 and TRBJ1-5): DGGITQSPKYLFRKEGQNVTLSCEQNLNHDAMYWYRQDPGQGLRLIYYSQIVNDFQKGDIAEGYSVSREKKESFPLTVTSAQKNPTAFYLCASSMREIISNQPQHFGDGTRLSIL.

The chain has TRBV25-1 and TRBJ2-1, with a tentative D call TRBD1 (6 bases). V shed 7 bases and J shed 2 bases, with 12 bases lying between them. CDR1 is MGHDK and CDR2 is SYGVNS in the germline V gene. CDR3 length: 14 amino acids. CDR3 loop: CASNLGQTYNEQFF. CDR3 bases: TGTGCCAGCAATCTAGGACAGACCTACAATGAGCAGTTCTTC.

CDR3 residues: CASSLDTGQETQYF. CDR3 DNA sequence: TGTGCCAGCAGCTTAGATACGGGGCAAGAGACCCAGTACTTC. The genes are TRBV7-9 and TRBJ2-5; a possible D gene is TRBD2 (5 bases). CDR3 length: 14 residues. Germline V gene sequence: CDR1 SEHNR, CDR2 FQNEAQ (reference sequence). Trimming pared 1 base from V and 2 bases from J, leaving 8 bases between.

This rearrangement joins TRBV30 to TRBJ1-1, with a possible D match to TRBD1 (6 bases). This CDR3 is 16 amino acids long. The germline V and J ends were trimmed by 2 bases and 0 bases, with 16 bases remaining between them. Per the germline V gene, CDR1 is GTSNPN and CDR2 is SVGIG (reference sequence). The CDR3 protein is CAWSQIWTELNTEAFF. CDR3 sequence (DNA): TGTGCCTGGAGTCAAATTTGGACAGAGTTGAACACTGAAGCTTTCTTT.

V and J are TRBV27 and TRBJ2-1; 7 bases fit TRBD2. Germline V lookup: CDR1 MNHEY, CDR2 SMNVEV (reference sequence). The CDR3 runs 16 residues. Trimming took 3 bases from V and 7 from J; bases not matched to a gene: 12. Here the CDR3 DNA reads TGTGCCAGCAGTTTTGAGGTAGGACTAGGGTCAAATGAGCAGTTCTTC. It yields the protein CASSFEVGLGSNEQFF.

The chain links TRBV11-2 to TRBJ2-7; 9 positions match TRBD2. The CDR3 has 14 amino acids. V lost 7 bases to trimming and J lost 6 bases; unmatched junction nucleotides: 10. CDR1 is SGHAT, CDR2 FQNNGV, per germline. Here the CDR3 DNA reads TGTGCCAGCAAGGAGTCTAGCGGGATTGTCGAGCAGTACTTC. It yields the protein CASKESSGIVEQYF. The variable domain in full, with the rest retrieved from reference TRBV11-2 and TRBJ2-7, is EAGVAQSPRYKIIEKRQSVAFWCNPISGHATLYWYQQILGQGPKLLIQFQNNGVVDDSQLPKDRFSAERLKGVDSTLKIQPAKLEDSAVYLCASKESSGIVEQYFGPGTRLTVT.

J is TRBJ2-5 and V is TRBV2; D call uncertain. Germline lookup yields CDR1 SNHLY and CDR2 FYNNEI. Between the trimmed V and J ends, which lost 3 bases and 3 bases, there was a span of 8 bases. The CDR3 is 13 amino acids. The CDR3: CASSEWSEETQYF. CDR3 in DNA: TGTGCCAGCAGTGAGTGGAGCGAAGAGACCCAGTACTTC.

The rearrangement links TRBV4-1 to TRBJ1-4, with D perhaps matching TRBD1 (6 bases). Germline-derived CDR1 and CDR2 are MGHRA and YSYEKL. CDR3 length: 14 residues. Trimming removed 2 bases from V and 9 bases from J, with 13 bases in between. DNA of the CDR3: TGCGCCAGCAGCCAATCGACAGGTGTTAAAAAACTGTTTTTT. The encoded protein is CASSQSTGVKKLFF.

J is TRBJ2-7 and V is TRBV9, with 9 bases identical to TRBD2. The CDR3 is made up of 16 amino acids. Germline loops: CDR1 SGDLS, CDR2 YYNGEE. The V gene end was trimmed by 0 bases and the J gene end by 5 bases; junction bases not matched to a gene: 9. The CDR3 reads CASSVEPGTSYHEQYF. The CDR3, as DNA: TGTGCCAGCAGCGTAGAACCCGGGACTAGCTACCACGAGCAGTACTTC.

The rearrangement uses TRBV6-5 and TRBJ1-3; 7 positions match TRBD1. The CDR3 is 15 residues long. In germline, CDR1 is MNHEY, CDR2 SVGAGI. Unmatched junction bases numbered 5, after V lost 6 bases and J lost 0 bases. CDR3 amino acids: CASRYRGLSGNTIYF. The CDR3 DNA sequence: TGTGCCAGCAGGTACAGGGGACTCTCTGGAAACACCATATATTTT.

This chain links TRBV4-3 with TRBJ2-2; D ambiguous. The V end was cut by 0 bases, the J end by 1 base, with 15 bases between. The CDR3 has 18 residues. The germline CDR1 and CDR2 sequences are LGHNA and YSLEER. The CDR3 spells CASSQEVTSALNTGELFF. The CDR3, as DNA: TGCGCCAGCAGCCAAGAAGTGACATCCGCTCTGAACACCGGGGAGCTGTTTTTT.

The chain recombines TRBV7-3 with TRBJ2-1; TRBD2 might be the D (5 bases). Germline lookup yields CDR1 SGHTA and CDR2 FQGTGA. CDR3 length equals 15 residues. The V end was cut by 5 bases, the J end by 0 bases, with 11 bases between. This CDR3 reads CASSRVGGSYNEQFF. CDR3 in DNA: TGTGCCAGCAGCCGAGTTGGAGGCTCCTACAATGAGCAGTTCTTC.

This clone was detected once. This chain connects TRBV27 to TRBJ2-1; D ambiguous. The CDR3 loop spans 15 amino acids. With 8 bases removed from V and 12 bases from J, the gap between germline ends came to 26 bases. Germline lookup yields CDR1 MNHEY and CDR2 SMNVEV (reference sequence). The CDR3 is CASASSPHPSRVQFF. The CDR3 DNA follows: TGTGCCAGCGCTTCCAGTCCCCATCCAAGTCGTGTGCAGTTCTTC.

The gene calls are TRBV5-6 and TRBJ2-3; 7 bases are shared with TRBD2. Germline V lookup: CDR1 SGHDT, CDR2 YYEEEE. The junction had 8 bases not matched to a gene; V was cut back by 5 bases and J by 2 bases. This CDR3 spans 15 amino acids. The DNA for the CDR3 is TGTGCCAGCAGTCTGGGCCTAGCGGACACAGATACGCAGTATTTT. This sequence encodes CASSLGLADTDTQYF.

J is TRBJ1-4 and V is TRBV5-1, with D perhaps matching TRBD1 (5 bases). Germline CDR1 reads SGHRS; CDR2 reads YFSETQ. This CDR3 is 15 amino acids long. V lost 3 bases to trimming and J lost 5 bases, with 14 bases between them. CDR3 sequence: CASSSTGTANEKLFF. The CDR3 nucleotides read TGCGCCAGCAGCTCGACCGGGACTGCGAATGAAAAACTGTTTTTT.

The chain employs TRBV19 and TRBJ2-1, with 10 positions matching TRBD1. The trim removed 8 bases at V and 10 bases at J, leaving 11 bases unmatched. The CDR3 contains 14 residues. Germline CDR1 is LNHDA and CDR2 is SQIVND (reference sequence). CDR3: CASATGTGAWEQFF. Here the CDR3 DNA reads TGTGCCAGTGCCACCGGGACAGGGGCATGGGAGCAGTTCTTC.

The rearrangement links TRBV2 to TRBJ1-1; D is ambiguous. From germline, CDR1 is SNHLY and CDR2 FYNNEI. Trimming pared 3 bases from V and 0 bases from J, leaving 8 bases between. This CDR3 has 14 amino acids. The CDR3 loop is CASSDGPLNTEAFF. In DNA, the CDR3 is TGTGCCAGCAGTGATGGCCCCCTGAACACTGAAGCTTTCTTT.

This clone has just a few counts. The CDR3 protein is CASNRSGLVDSPLHF. The CDR3 DNA follows: TGCGCCAGCAACAGATCCGGACTCGTTGATTCACCCCTCCACTTT. This sequence joins TRBV10-1 and TRBJ1-6; D not certain. Germline assignment: CDR1 WNHNN and CDR2 SYGVQD (reference sequence). V shed 7 bases and J shed 8 bases, with 18 bases lying between them. The CDR3 extends over 15 amino acids.

The V call is TRBV14, the J call TRBJ1-1; D not resolved. Trimming took 2 bases from V and 0 from J, leaving 10 bases between them. This CDR3 has 15 residues. Per germline, CDR1 SGHDN and CDR2 FVKESK. The CDR3 sequence: CASSQWSQMNTEAFF. The CDR3 nucleotides read TGTGCCAGCAGCCAATGGAGTCAGATGAACACTGAAGCTTTCTTT.

The J gene is TRBJ1-1, the V gene TRBV10-3, with TRBD1 identical over 11 bases. Trimming took 7 bases from V and 4 from J; bases not matched to a gene: 5. Looked up from germline, CDR1 is ENHRY and CDR2 is SYGVKD. The CDR3 runs to 14 residues. CDR3 region: CAINTGTGGTEAFF. CDR3 nucleotide sequence: TGTGCCATCAACACCGGGACAGGGGGCACTGAAGCTTTCTTT.

The chain uses TRBV4-2 and TRBJ2-3, with a weak D call TRBD2 (6 bases). V dropped 5 bases and J dropped 0 bases, with 15 bases sitting between them. This CDR3 comprises 16 residues. Per the germline V gene, CDR1 is LGHNA and CDR2 is YNFKEQ. The CDR3 sequence: CASSYNWDWSTDTQYF. Written as DNA, the CDR3 is TGTGCCAGCAGCTACAACTGGGACTGGAGCACAGATACGCAGTATTTT.

The V and J genes are TRBV4-1 and TRBJ2-3; D gene uncertain. Deletions cut 4 bases from V and 11 bases from J, with 10 bases between. Germline CDR1 and CDR2: MGHRA and YSYEKL. The CDR3 has 11 amino acids. CDR3 amino acids: CASSLRPLQYF. The CDR3, as DNA: TGCGCCAGCAGCCTCAGGCCGCTGCAGTATTTT.

This clone was seen a handful of times. V usage is TRBV28 and J usage is TRBJ2-7, with a weak D call TRBD2 (6 bases). The CDR3 has 15 amino acids. Germline V gene lookup returns CDR1 MDHEN and CDR2 SYDVKM. V was cut by 3 bases and J by 0 bases, with 12 bases left in between. CDR3 sequence: CASSLGGGTSYEQYF. The CDR3 DNA reads TGTGCCAGCAGTTTGGGAGGCGGGACCTCCTACGAGCAGTACTTC.